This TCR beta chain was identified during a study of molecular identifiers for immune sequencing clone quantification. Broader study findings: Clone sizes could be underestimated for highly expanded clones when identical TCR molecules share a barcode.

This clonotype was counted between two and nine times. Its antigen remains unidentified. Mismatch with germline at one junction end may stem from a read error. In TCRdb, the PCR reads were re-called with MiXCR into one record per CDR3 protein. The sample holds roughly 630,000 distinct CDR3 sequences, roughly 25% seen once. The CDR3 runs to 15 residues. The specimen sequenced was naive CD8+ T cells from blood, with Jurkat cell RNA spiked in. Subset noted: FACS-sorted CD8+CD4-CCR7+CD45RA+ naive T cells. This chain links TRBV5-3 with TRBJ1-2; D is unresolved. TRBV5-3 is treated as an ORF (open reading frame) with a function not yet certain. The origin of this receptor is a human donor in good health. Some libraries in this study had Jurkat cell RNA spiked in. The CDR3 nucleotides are TGTGCCAGCAGCTTGGGGAGATTCTCTAACTATGGCTACACCTTC. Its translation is CASSLGRFSNYGYTF.